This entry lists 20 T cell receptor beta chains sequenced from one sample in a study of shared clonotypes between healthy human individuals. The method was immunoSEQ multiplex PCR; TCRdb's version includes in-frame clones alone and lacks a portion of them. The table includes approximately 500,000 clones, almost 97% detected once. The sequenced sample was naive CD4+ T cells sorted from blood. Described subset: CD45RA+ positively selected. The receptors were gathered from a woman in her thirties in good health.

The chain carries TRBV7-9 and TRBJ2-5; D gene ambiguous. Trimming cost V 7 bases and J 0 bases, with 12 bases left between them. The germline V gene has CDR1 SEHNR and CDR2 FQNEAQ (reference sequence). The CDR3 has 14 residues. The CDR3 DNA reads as TGTGCCAGCATTCTAGATACATACCAAGAGACCCAGTACTTC. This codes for CASILDTYQETQYF.

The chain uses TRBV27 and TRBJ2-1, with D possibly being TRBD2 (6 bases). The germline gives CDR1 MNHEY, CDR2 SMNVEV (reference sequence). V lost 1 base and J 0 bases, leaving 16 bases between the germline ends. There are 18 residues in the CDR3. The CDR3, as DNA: TGTGCCAGCAGTTTATACTCGAGCGGGCCTCTCTCCTACAATGAGCAGTTCTTC. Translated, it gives CASSLYSSGPLSYNEQFF.

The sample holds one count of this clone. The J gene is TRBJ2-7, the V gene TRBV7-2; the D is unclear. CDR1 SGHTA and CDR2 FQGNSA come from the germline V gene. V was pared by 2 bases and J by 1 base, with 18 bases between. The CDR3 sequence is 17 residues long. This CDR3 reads CASSLMWSPRGSYEQYF. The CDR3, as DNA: TGTGCCAGCAGCTTAATGTGGAGTCCCCGTGGGTCCTACGAGCAGTACTTC.

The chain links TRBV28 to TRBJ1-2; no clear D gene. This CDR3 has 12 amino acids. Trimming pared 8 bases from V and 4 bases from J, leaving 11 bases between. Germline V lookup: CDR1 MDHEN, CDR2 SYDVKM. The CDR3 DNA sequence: TGTGCCAGCCAAAGCCGCCCCTATGGCTACACCTTC. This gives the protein CASQSRPYGYTF.

CDR3 residues: CASSGRQGGSPLHF. Written as DNA, the CDR3 is TGTGCCAGCAGTGGGAGGCAGGGTGGTTCACCCCTCCACTTT. The chain has TRBV2 and TRBJ1-6; a weak D match, TRBD1 (5 bases). CDR1 is SNHLY and CDR2 is FYNNEI in the germline V gene. V shed 4 bases and J shed 9 bases, with 13 bases lying between them. This CDR3 has 14 residues.

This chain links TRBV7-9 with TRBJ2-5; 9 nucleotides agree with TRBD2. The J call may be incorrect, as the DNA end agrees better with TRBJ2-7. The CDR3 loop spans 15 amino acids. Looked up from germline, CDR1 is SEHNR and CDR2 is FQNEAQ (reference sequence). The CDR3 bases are TGTGCCAGCAGCTTCTTCGCGGGAGGGCCCTACGAGCAGTACTTC. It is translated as CASSFFAGGPYEQYF.

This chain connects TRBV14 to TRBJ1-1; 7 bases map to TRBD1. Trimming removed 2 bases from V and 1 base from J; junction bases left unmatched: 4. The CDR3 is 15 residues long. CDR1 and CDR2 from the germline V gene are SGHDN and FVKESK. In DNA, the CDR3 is TGTGCCAGCAGCCAACAGCAGGGGGGGAACACTGAAGCTTTCTTT. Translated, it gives CASSQQQGGNTEAFF.

This CDR3 is CASSGRKTALPGGYTF. The CDR3 nucleotides read TGTGCCAGCAGTGGAAGAAAGACAGCCCTGCCTGGGGGCTACACCTTC. V and J are TRBV28 and TRBJ1-2; the D gene is possibly TRBD1 (5 bases). This CDR3 has 16 residues. Germline CDR1 and CDR2: MDHEN and SYDVKM. V lost 5 bases and J 8 bases, leaving 24 bases between the germline ends.

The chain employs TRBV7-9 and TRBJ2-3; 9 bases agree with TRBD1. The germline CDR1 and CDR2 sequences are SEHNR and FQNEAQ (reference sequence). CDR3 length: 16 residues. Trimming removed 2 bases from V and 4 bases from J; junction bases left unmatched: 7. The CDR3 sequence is CASSLKVYRGPDTQYF. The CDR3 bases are TGTGCCAGCAGCTTAAAGGTGTACAGGGGGCCAGATACGCAGTATTTT.

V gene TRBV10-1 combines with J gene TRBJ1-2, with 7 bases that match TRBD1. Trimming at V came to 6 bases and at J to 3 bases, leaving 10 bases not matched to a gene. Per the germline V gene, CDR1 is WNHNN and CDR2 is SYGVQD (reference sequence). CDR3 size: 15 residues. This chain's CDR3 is CASSTQGPKDYGYTF. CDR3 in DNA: TGCGCCAGCAGCACACAGGGGCCGAAGGACTATGGCTACACCTTC.

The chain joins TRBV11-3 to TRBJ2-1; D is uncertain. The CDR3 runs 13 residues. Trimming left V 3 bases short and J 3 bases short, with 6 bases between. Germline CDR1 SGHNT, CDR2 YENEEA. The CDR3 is CASSFQVYNEQFF. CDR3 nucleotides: TGTGCCAGCAGCTTTCAGGTCTACAATGAGCAGTTCTTC.

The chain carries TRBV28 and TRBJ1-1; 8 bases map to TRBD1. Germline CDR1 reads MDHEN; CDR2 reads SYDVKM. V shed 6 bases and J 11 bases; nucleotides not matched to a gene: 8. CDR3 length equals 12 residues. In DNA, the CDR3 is TGTGCCAGCAGGCCGAACAGGGGGACGGCTTTCTTT. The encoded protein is CASRPNRGTAFF.

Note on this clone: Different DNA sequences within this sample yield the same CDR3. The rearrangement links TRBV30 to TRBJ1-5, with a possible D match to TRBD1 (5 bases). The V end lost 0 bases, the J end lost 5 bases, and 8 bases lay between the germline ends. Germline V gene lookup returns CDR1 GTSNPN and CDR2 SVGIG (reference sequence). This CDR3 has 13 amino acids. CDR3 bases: TGTGCCTGGAGTGTATTAGGGGATCAGCCCCAGCATTTT. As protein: CAWSVLGDQPQHF.

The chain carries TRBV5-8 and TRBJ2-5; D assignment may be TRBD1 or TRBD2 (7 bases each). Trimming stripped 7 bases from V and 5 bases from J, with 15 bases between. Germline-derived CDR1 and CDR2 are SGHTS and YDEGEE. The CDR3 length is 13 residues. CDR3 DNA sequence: TGTGCCAGCTCGTACAGGGGAGGGGAGACCCAGTACTTC. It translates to CASSYRGGETQYF.

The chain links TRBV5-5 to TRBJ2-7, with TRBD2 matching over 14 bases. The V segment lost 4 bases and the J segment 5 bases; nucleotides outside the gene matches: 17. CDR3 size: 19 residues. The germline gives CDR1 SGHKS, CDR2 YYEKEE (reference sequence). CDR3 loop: CASSRLEIGLAGGIHEQYF. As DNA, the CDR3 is TGTGCCAGCAGCCGACTAGAGATAGGACTAGCGGGAGGCATTCACGAGCAGTACTTC.

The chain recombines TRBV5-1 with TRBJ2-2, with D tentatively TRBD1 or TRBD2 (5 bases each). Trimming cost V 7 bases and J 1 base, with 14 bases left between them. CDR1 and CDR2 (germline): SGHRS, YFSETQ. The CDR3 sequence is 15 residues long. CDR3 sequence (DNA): TGCGCCAGCTACGCCGGGACCTGGAACACCGGGGAGCTGTTTTTT. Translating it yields CASYAGTWNTGELFF.

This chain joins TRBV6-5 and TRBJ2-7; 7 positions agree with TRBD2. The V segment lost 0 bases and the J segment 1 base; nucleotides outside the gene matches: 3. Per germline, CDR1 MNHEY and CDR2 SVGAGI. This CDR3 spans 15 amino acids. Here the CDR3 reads CASSYSGGSSYEQYF. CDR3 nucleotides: TGTGCCAGCAGTTACTCCGGCGGGAGTTCCTACGAGCAGTACTTC.

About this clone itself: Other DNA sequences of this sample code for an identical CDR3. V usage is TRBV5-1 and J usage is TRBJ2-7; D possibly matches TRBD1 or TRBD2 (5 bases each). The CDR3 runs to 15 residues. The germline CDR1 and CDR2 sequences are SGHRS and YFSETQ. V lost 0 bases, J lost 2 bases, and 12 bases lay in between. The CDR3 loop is CASSLDPGTAYEQYF. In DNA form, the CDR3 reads TGCGCCAGCAGCTTGGACCCCGGGACCGCCTACGAGCAGTACTTC.

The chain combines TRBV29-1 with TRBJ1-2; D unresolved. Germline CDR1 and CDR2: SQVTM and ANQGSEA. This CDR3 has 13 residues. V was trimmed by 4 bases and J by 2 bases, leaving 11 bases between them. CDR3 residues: CSVVVTGNYGYTF. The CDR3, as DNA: TGCAGCGTTGTTGTCACTGGGAACTATGGCTACACCTTC.

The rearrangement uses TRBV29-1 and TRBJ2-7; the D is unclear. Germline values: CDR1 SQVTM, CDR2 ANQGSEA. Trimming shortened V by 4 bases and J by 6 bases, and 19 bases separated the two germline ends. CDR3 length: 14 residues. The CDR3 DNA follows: TGCAGCGTTGTCGAGGTACTTTCCTACGGCGAGCAGTACTTC. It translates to CSVVEVLSYGEQYF.